One and the same sample provided the 20 T cell receptor beta chains below, sequenced in a study of cytomegalovirus exposure and HLA in healthy donors. PCR was performed using 60 Vbeta and 13 Jbeta primers. Sequenced by immunoSEQ multiplex PCR; TCRdb stores in-frame clones only, minus some. The table shows some 190,000 clones, with roughly 85% occurring only once. Sequenced sample: PBMCs. The receptor source for this set is a boy aged 2 to 10 in good health and CMV-seronegative.

The V gene is TRBV5-1, the J gene TRBJ2-1; D call uncertain. Trimming removed 2 bases from V and 4 bases from J, with 4 bases in between. Germline values: CDR1 SGHRS, CDR2 YFSETQ. This CDR3 has 12 residues. The CDR3 bases are TGCGCCAGCAGCTTCTTATACAATGAGCAGTTCTTC. Its protein is CASSFLYNEQFF.

The V gene is TRBV5-4, the J gene TRBJ1-1; D remains unclear. This CDR3 has 14 residues. Trimming took off 4 bases at V and 1 base at J, with 11 bases between the two ends. Germline V lookup: CDR1 SGHNT, CDR2 YYREEE (reference sequence). The CDR3 here is CASSTRRENTEAFF. CDR3 in DNA: TGTGCCAGCAGCACCCGCCGGGAGAACACTGAAGCTTTCTTT.

The chain recombines TRBV27 with TRBJ2-7; 9 positions agree with TRBD1. The CDR3 extends over 15 amino acids. CDR1 and CDR2 (germline): MNHEY, SMNVEV (reference sequence). Unmatched junction bases numbered 8, after V lost 3 bases and J lost 5 bases. CDR3 protein: CASSFHRDRVHEQYV. The CDR3 coding sequence is TGTGCCAGCAGTTTCCACCGGGACAGGGTCCACGAGCAGTACGTC.

This chain links TRBV6-4 with TRBJ2-7; tentative D call: TRBD1 (6 bases). The CDR3 is 14 residues long. V was clipped by 6 bases and J by 1 base, with 13 bases between them. CDR1 is MRHNA and CDR2 is SNTAGT in the germline V gene. The CDR3 bases are TGTGCCAGCAGGGGGGCAGGGCGGTCCTACGAGCAGTACTTC. Translating gives CASRGAGRSYEQYF.

The V gene is TRBV2, the J gene TRBJ2-1; the D gene is possibly TRBD2 (5 bases). Germline V lookup: CDR1 SNHLY, CDR2 FYNNEI. The length of the CDR3 is 15 residues. Trimming cost V 5 bases and J 3 bases, with 14 bases left between them. In DNA, the CDR3 is TGTGCCAGCAGTTATAGCGAGACCCTCTACAATGAGCAGTTCTTC. Its protein is CASSYSETLYNEQFF.

On this clone: A read error may produce the germline difference seen at one junction end. This chain links TRBV7-9 with TRBJ1-4; 7 nucleotides agree with TRBD1. The germline CDR1 and CDR2 sequences are SEHNR and FQNEAQ (reference sequence). This CDR3 is 15 amino acids long. CDR3 amino acids: CSSSPDRVANEKLFF. Here the CDR3 DNA reads TGTTCCAGCAGCCCAGACAGGGTTGCTAATGAAAAACTGTTTTTT.

The chain carries TRBV4-1 and TRBJ2-2; D not resolved. CDR1 is MGHRA and CDR2 is YSYEKL in the germline V gene. The V and J ends lost 4 bases and 1 base respectively, with 13 bases between them. The CDR3 consists of 16 residues. The CDR3: CASSLTLNRNTGELFF. DNA for the CDR3: TGCGCCAGCAGCCTTACTTTAAACAGGAACACCGGGGAGCTGTTTTTT.

The chain couples TRBV19 to TRBJ2-3; 9 positions agree with TRBD1. The V gene end was trimmed by 10 bases and the J gene end by 8 bases; junction bases not matched to a gene: 10. CDR3 length: 13 amino acids. CDR1 and CDR2 from the germline V gene are LNHDA and SQIVND (reference sequence). DNA of the CDR3: TGTGCCACCTCCGGGACAGGGTGGGTTACGCAGTATTTT. It yields the protein CATSGTGWVTQYF.

This clone was found a few times. The V call is TRBV5-1, the J call TRBJ1-4; 10 nucleotides match TRBD1. This CDR3 contains 17 residues. Germline V gives CDR1 SGHRS, CDR2 YFSETQ. V shed 0 bases, J shed 4 bases, and the junction held 6 bases outside the gene matches. CDR3 sequence reads: CASSLADRGLNNEKLFF. In DNA, the CDR3 is TGCGCCAGCAGCTTGGCCGACAGGGGGCTTAATAATGAAAAACTGTTTTTT.

The chain employs TRBV2 and TRBJ1-5, with D perhaps matching TRBD1 (5 bases). The CDR3 is made up of 16 amino acids. With 3 bases removed from V and 6 bases from J, the gap between germline ends came to 18 bases. CDR1 is SNHLY and CDR2 is FYNNEI in the germline V gene. As DNA, the CDR3 is TGTGCCAGCAGTGAGGATGGGAGGGGCGGGGGTCAGCCCCAGCATTTT. Amino acid sequence: CASSEDGRGGGQPQHF.

The rearrangement uses TRBV25-1 and TRBJ2-5; 7 nucleotides align to TRBD1. Per germline, CDR1 MGHDK and CDR2 SYGVNS. With V trimmed by 4 bases and J by 1 base, 15 bases remained unmatched. This CDR3 spans 18 amino acids. The CDR3 reads CASSGSPPKQGFQETQYF. CDR3 nucleotides: TGTGCCAGCAGTGGTAGCCCTCCAAAACAGGGGTTCCAAGAGACCCAGTACTTC.

This chain joins TRBV27 and TRBJ2-7, with 8 bases lining up with TRBD1. Looked up from germline, CDR1 is MNHEY and CDR2 is SMNVEV (reference sequence). The CDR3 is 15 amino acids. Germline trimming cut 5 bases from V and 0 bases from J; bases unmatched to any gene: 6. The CDR3, as DNA: TGTGCCAGCAGTCCGGGACAGGCTTCCTCCTACGAGCAGTACTTC. The encoded protein is CASSPGQASSYEQYF.

This chain joins TRBV13 and TRBJ2-5, with a tentative D call TRBD1 (5 bases). This CDR3 is built from 16 residues. Germline assignment: CDR1 PRHDT and CDR2 FYEKMQ (reference sequence). Trimming shortened V by 1 base and J by 3 bases, and 15 bases separated the two germline ends. In DNA, the CDR3 is TGTGCCAGCAGCTTAGAGGGGTTAAGGCGGAAAGAGACCCAGTACTTC. Encoded protein: CASSLEGLRRKETQYF.

This chain connects TRBV19 to TRBJ2-5; 9 bases map to TRBD1. Judging by the DNA end, TRBJ2-7 fits better; the J call may be wrong. The CDR3 is 14 amino acids. Germline V gene sequence: CDR1 LNHDA, CDR2 SQIVND (reference sequence). In nucleotides, the CDR3 is TGTGCCAGTAGTACCGGGACAGGGTCCTACGAGCAGTACTTC. Its protein product is CASSTGTGSYEQYF.

The chain recombines TRBV28 with TRBJ2-1, with D perhaps TRBD2 (6 bases). The CDR3 covers 16 residues. V lost 2 bases to trimming and J lost 3 bases, with 14 bases between them. The germline gives CDR1 MDHEN, CDR2 SYDVKM. CDR3 bases: TGTGCCAGCAGTTTAGTAGTTCAGCGGGTCTACAATGAGCAGTTCTTC. It yields the protein CASSLVVQRVYNEQFF.

Details on this clone: The sample has other DNA sequences that encode this CDR3 too. CDR3 loop: CASSYGRGFRYGYTF. The CDR3 region has the DNA TGTGCCAGCAGTTACGGTCGGGGATTTCGCTATGGCTACACCTTC. This rearrangement joins TRBV6-5 to TRBJ1-2, with D hard to call. V was cut by 2 bases and J by 4 bases, with 14 bases left in between. CDR3 length: 15 residues. Germline loops: CDR1 MNHEY, CDR2 SVGAGI.

V gene TRBV28 combines with J gene TRBJ1-5; 10 positions match TRBD1. V was clipped by 3 bases and J by 7 bases; unmatched bases: 18. Germline V lookup: CDR1 MDHEN, CDR2 SYDVKM. The length of the CDR3 is 19 residues. CDR3 residues: CASSFFLPGRQGATQPQHF. CDR3 coding DNA: TGTGCCAGCAGTTTTTTTTTACCCGGGAGACAGGGGGCAACACAGCCCCAGCATTTT.

The chain joins TRBV28 to TRBJ1-2, with a weak D call TRBD1 (5 bases). There are 11 residues in the CDR3. The germline V gene encodes CDR1 MDHEN and CDR2 SYDVKM. V lost 9 bases and J 8 bases, leaving 13 bases between the germline ends. CDR3 sequence: CASSRVDGYTF. The CDR3 coding sequence is TGTGCCAGTAGCAGGGTGGACGGCTACACCTTC.

CDR3 DNA sequence: TGTGCCAGCAGTTCTGGAGGGACTTATGGCTACACCTTC. Translating it yields CASSSGGTYGYTF. The chain has TRBV27 and TRBJ1-2, with TRBD1 as a possible D gene (5 bases). Trimming stripped 4 bases from V and 5 bases from J, with 11 bases between. The CDR3 runs 13 residues. Germline CDR1 and CDR2: MNHEY and SMNVEV (reference sequence).

The CDR3 spells CASSGPRASNQPQHF. As DNA, the CDR3 is TGTGCCAGCAGCGGACCGAGGGCTAGCAATCAGCCCCAGCATTTT. The chain is built from TRBV2 and TRBJ1-5; D remains ambiguous. The length of the CDR3 is 15 residues. Germline CDR1 and CDR2: SNHLY and FYNNEI. V was cut by 6 bases and J by 0 bases, with 12 bases left in between.